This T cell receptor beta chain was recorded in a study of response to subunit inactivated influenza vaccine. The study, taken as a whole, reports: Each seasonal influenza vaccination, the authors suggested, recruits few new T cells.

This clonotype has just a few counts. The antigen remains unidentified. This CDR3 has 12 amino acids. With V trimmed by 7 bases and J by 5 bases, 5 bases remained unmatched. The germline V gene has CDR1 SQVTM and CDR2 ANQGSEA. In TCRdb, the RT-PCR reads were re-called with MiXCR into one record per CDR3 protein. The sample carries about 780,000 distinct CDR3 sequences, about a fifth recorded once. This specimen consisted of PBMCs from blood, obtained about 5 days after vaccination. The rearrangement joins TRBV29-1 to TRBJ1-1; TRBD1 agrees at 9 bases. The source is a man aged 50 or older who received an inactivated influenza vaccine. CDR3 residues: CSADRGRTEAFF. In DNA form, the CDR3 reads TGCAGCGCGGACAGGGGCCGGACTGAAGCTTTCTTT.